This entry features one T cell receptor (beta chain) sequence. The antigen remains unidentified. This entry is derived from a study of T cell responses to AZD1222 COVID-19 vaccine. General study findings and limits: The number of AZD1222 recipients seropositive at baseline was only 6 or 7. Vaccine-associated CD4 TCRs spanned spike, dominant at 160-218 and 743-854. Rises in breadth and depth of Spike-specific TCRs came after two AZD1222 doses. The donor cohort was predominantly white British with a female majority, and clonal diversity may have been underestimated.

TCRdb keeps only in-frame clones here, not all; method: immunoSEQ multiplex PCR. The table records about 99,000 clones, roughly 86% of them present only once. CDR3 length: 13 amino acids. In germline, CDR1 is SGHTA, CDR2 FQGTGA. V was clipped by 5 bases and J by 3 bases; unmatched bases: 3. The chain has TRBV7-3 and TRBJ2-7, with 8 bases lining up with TRBD1. This sequence was found in an adult who received the MenACWY meningococcal vaccine as a control. Material: peripheral blood, obtained 28 days after the second dose of the MenACWY control vaccine. CDR3 protein: CASSPGQGYEQYF. The CDR3 DNA reads TGTGCCAGCAGCCCAGGACAGGGCTACGAGCAGTACTTC.